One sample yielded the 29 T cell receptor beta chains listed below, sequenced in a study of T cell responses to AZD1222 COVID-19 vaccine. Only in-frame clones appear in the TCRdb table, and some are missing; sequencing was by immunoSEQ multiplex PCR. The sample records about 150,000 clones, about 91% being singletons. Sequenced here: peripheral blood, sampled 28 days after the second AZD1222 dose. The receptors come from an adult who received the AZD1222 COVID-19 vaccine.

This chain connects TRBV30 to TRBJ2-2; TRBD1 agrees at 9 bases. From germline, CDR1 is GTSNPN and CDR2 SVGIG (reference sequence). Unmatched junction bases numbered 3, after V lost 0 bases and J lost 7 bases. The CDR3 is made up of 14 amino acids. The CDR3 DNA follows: TGTGCCTGGAGTGTGGGACAGGGTGGCGGGGAGCTGTTTTTT. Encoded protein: CAWSVGQGGGELFF.

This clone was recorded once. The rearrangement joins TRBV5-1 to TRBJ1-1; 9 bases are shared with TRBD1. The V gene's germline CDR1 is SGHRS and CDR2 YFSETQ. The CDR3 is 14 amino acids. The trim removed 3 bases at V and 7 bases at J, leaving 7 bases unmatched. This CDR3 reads CASSSSTGGNEAFF. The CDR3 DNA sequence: TGCGCCAGCAGCTCGTCGACAGGGGGGAATGAAGCTTTCTTT.

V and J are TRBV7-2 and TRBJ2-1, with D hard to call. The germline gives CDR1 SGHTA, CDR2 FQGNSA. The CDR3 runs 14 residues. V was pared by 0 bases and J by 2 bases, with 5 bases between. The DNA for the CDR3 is TGTGCCAGCAGCTTAGCGGGTACCTACAATGAGCAGTTCTTC. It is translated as CASSLAGTYNEQFF. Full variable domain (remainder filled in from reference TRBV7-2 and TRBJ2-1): GAGVSQSPSNKVTEKGKDVELRCDPISGHTALYWYRQSLGQGLEFLIYFQGNSAPDKSGLPSDRFSAERTGGSVSTLTIQRTQQEDSAVYLCASSLAGTYNEQFFGPGTRLTVL.

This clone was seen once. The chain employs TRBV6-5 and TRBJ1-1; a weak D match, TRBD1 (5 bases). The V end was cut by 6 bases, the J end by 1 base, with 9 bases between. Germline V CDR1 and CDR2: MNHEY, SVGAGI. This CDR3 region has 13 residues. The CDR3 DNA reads TGTGCCAGCAGGGGGCTCAGGAACACTGAAGCTTTCTTT. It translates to CASRGLRNTEAFF.

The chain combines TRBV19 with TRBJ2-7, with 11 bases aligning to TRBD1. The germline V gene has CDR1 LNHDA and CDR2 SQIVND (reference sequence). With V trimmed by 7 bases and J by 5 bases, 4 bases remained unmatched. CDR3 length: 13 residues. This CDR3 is CASNQGQGDEQYF. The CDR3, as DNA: TGTGCCAGTAACCAGGGACAGGGGGACGAGCAGTACTTC.

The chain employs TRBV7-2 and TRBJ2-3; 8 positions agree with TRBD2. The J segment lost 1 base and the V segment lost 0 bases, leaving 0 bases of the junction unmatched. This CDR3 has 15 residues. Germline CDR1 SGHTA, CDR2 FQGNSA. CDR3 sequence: CASSLASGGTDTQYF. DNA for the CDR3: TGTGCCAGCAGCTTAGCTAGCGGGGGCACAGATACGCAGTATTTT. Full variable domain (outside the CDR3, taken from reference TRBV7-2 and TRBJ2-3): GAGVSQSPSNKVTEKGKDVELRCDPISGHTALYWYRQSLGQGLEFLIYFQGNSAPDKSGLPSDRFSAERTGGSVSTLTIQRTQQEDSAVYLCASSLASGGTDTQYFGPGTRLTVL.

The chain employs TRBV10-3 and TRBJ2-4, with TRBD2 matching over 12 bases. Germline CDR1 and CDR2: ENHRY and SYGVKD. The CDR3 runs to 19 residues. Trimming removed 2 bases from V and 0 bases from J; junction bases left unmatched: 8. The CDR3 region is CAISEPGTSGLLAKNIQYF. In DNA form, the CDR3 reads TGTGCCATCAGTGAGCCCGGGACTAGCGGGCTCCTAGCCAAAAACATTCAGTACTTC.

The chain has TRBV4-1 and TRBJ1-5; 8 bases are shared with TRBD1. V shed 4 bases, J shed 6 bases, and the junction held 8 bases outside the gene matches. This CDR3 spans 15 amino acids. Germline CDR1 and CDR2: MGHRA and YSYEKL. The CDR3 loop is CASSPVAGGSQPQHF. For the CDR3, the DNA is TGCGCCAGCAGCCCGGTGGCAGGGGGCTCTCAGCCCCAGCATTTT.

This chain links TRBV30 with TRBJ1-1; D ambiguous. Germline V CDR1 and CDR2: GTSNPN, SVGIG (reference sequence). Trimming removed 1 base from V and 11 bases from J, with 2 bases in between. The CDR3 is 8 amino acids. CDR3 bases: TGTGCCTGGAGTGCGGCTTTCTTT. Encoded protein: CAWSAAFF.

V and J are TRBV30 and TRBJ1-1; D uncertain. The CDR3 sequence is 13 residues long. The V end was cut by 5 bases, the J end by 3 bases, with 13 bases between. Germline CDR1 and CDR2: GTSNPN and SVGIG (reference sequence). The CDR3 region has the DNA TGTGCCTGGCGAACCCTTGGGGACACTGAAGCTTTCTTT. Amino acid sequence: CAWRTLGDTEAFF. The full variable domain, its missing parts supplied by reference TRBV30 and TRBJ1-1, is SQTIHQWPATLVQPVGSPLSLECTVEGTSNPNLYWYRQAAGRGLQLLFYSVGIGQISSEVPQNLSASRPQDRQFILSSKKLLLSDSGFYLCAWRTLGDTEAFFGQGTRLTVV.

The CDR3 DNA reads TGTGCCTGGAGTCCGACGAATCGGGGTGGCTACACCTTC. Amino acid sequence: CAWSPTNRGGYTF. The chain uses TRBV30 and TRBJ1-2; no clear D gene. The ends were cut back, 2 bases at V and 7 bases at J, with 14 bases in the middle. This CDR3 is built from 13 residues. Germline loops: CDR1 GTSNPN, CDR2 SVGIG (reference sequence).

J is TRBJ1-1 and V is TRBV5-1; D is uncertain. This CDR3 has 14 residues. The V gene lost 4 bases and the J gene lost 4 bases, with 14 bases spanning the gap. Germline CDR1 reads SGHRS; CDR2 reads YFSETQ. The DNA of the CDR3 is TGCGCCAGCAGCCCTATGACGCAAAGCACTGAAGCTTTCTTT. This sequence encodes CASSPMTQSTEAFF.

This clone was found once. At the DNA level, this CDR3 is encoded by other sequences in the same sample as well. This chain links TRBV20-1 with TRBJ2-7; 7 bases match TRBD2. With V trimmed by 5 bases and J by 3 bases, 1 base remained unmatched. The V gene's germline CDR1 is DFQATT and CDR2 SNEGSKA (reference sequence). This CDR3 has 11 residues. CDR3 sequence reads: CSARGDYEQYF. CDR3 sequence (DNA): TGCAGTGCTCGGGGGGACTACGAGCAGTACTTC.

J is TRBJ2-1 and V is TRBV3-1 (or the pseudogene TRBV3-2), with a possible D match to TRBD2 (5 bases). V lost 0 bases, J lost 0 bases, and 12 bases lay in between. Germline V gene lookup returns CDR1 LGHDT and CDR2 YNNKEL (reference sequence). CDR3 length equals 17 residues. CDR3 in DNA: TGTGCCAGCAGCCAAGATACGGGTGGGAGCTCCTACAATGAGCAGTTCTTC. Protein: CASSQDTGGSSYNEQFF.

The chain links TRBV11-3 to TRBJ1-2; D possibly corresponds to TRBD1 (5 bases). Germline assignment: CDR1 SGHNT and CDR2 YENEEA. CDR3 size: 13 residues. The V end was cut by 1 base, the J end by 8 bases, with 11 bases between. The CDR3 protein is CASSLAQGWGYTF. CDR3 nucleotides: TGTGCCAGCAGCTTAGCGCAGGGTTGGGGCTACACCTTC. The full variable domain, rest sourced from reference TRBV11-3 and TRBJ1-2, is EAGVVQSPRYKIIEKKQPVAFWCNPISGHNTLYWYLQNLGQGPELLIRYENEEAVDDSQLPKDRFSAERLKGVDSTLKIQPAELGDSAVYLCASSLAQGWGYTFGSGTRLTVV.

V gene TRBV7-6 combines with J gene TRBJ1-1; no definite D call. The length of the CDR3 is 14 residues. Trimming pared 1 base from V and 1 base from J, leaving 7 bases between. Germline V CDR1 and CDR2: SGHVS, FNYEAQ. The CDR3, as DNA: TGTGCCAGCAGCTTAGTCCCAGGGAACACTGAAGCTTTCTTT. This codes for CASSLVPGNTEAFF. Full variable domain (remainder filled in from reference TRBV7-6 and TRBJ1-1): GAGVSQSPRYKVTKRGQDVALRCDPISGHVSLYWYRQALGQGPEFLTYFNYEAQQDKSGLPNDRFSAERPEGSISTLTIQRTEQRDSAMYRCASSLVPGNTEAFFGQGTRLTVV.

This CDR3 is CASSQSSGGNEQFF. The CDR3 DNA follows: TGTGCCAGCAGCCAATCTAGCGGGGGCAATGAGCAGTTCTTC. The chain couples TRBV3-1 (or the pseudogene TRBV3-2) to TRBJ2-1; 10 positions agree with TRBD2. The germline gives CDR1 LGHDT, CDR2 YNNKEL (reference sequence). Losses at the gene ends were 2 bases for V and 6 bases for J; bases not matched to a gene: 1. This CDR3 has 14 amino acids.

In nucleotides, the CDR3 is TGTGCCAGTAGTATTCCTCCGTGGGTGCATGAGCAGTTCTTC. The encoded protein is CASSIPPWVHEQFF. The rearrangement uses TRBV19 and TRBJ2-1, with D unclear. Germline assignment: CDR1 LNHDA and CDR2 SQIVND (reference sequence). V dropped 3 bases and J dropped 8 bases, with 14 bases sitting between them. The CDR3 extends over 14 amino acids. The whole variable domain, remainder taken from reference TRBV19 and TRBJ2-1, is DGGITQSPKYLFRKEGQNVTLSCEQNLNHDAMYWYRQDPGQGLRLIYYSQIVNDFQKGDIAEGYSVSREKKESFPLTVTSAQKNPTAFYLCASSIPPWVHEQFFGPGTRLTVL.

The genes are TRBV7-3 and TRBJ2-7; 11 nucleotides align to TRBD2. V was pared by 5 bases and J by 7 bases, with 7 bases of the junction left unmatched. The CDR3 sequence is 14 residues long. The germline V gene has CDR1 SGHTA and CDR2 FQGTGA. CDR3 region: CASSQTSGIGEQYF. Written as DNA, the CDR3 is TGTGCCAGCAGCCAGACTAGCGGGATCGGAGAGCAGTACTTC.

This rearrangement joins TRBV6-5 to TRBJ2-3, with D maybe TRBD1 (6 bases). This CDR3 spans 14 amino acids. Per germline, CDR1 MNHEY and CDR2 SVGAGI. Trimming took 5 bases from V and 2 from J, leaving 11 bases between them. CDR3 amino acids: CASSRDTYTDTQYF. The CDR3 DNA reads TGTGCCAGCAGTCGGGACACCTACACAGATACGCAGTATTTT.

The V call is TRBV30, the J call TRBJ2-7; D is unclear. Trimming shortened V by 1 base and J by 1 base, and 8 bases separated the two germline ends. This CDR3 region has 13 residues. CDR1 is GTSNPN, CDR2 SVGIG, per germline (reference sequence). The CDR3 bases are TGTGCCTGGAGTGGGGCAGTGTCCTACGAGCAGTACTTC. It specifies CAWSGAVSYEQYF.

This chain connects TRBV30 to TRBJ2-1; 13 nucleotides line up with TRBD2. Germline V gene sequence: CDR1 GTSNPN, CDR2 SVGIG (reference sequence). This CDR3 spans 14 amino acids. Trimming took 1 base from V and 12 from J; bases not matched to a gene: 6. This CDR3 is CAWSAGLAGAGQFF. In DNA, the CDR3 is TGTGCCTGGAGTGCTGGACTAGCGGGGGCGGGGCAGTTCTTC.

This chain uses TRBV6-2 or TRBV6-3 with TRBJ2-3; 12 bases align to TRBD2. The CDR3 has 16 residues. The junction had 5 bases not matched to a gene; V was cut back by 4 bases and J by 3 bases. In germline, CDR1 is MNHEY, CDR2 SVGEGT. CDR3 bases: TGTGCCAGCAGTTTGACTAGCGGGAGATTAACAGATACGCAGTATTTT. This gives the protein CASSLTSGRLTDTQYF.

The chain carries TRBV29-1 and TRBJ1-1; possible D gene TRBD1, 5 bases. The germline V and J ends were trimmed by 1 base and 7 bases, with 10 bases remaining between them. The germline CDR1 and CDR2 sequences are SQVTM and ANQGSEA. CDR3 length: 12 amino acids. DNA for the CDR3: TGCAGCGTTGAAGTCCGGGGGGTTGAAGCTTTCTTT. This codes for CSVEVRGVEAFF.

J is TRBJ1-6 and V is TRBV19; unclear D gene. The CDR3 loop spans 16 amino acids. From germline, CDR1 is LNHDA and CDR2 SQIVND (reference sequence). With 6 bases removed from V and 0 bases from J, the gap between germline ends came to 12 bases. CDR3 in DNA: TGTGCCAGTAGGGAAATGACCTACTCCTATAATTCACCCCTCCACTTT. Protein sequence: CASREMTYSYNSPLHF.

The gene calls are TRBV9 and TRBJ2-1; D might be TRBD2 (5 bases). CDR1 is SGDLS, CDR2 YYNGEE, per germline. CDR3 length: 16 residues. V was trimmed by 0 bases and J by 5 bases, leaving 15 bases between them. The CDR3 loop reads CASSVGVTRSDNEQFF. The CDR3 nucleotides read TGTGCCAGCAGCGTAGGGGTAACTAGATCGGACAATGAGCAGTTCTTC.

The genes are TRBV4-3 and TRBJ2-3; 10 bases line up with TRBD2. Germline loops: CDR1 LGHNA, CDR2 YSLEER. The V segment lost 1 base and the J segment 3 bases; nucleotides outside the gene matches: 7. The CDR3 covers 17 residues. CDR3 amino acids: CASSQGVAGGFTDTQYF. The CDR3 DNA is TGCGCCAGCAGCCAAGGTGTAGCGGGAGGATTTACAGATACGCAGTATTTT.

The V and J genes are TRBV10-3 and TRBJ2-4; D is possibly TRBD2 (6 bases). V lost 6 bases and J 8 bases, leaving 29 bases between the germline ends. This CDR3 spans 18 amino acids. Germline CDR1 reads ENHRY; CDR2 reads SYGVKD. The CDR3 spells CAIREGRTGAGDWDIQYF. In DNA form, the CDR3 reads TGTGCCATCAGGGAGGGGAGGACTGGGGCCGGGGACTGGGACATTCAGTACTTC.

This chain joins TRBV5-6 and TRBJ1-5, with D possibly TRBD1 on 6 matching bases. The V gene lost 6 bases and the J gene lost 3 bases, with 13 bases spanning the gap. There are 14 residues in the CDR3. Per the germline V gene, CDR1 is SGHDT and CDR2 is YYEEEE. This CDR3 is CASKGVGFNQPQHF. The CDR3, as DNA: TGTGCCAGCAAGGGGGTGGGTTTCAATCAGCCCCAGCATTTT.